Here is one T cell receptor beta chain with its context. Germline V gene data show CDR1 as MNHEY and CDR2 as SVGAGI. V lost 0 bases and J lost 9; bases outside the gene matches: 9. The CDR3 runs to 17 residues. The data stem from a study of T cells after yellow fever vaccination. Looking at the study overall: It was SMART-Seq v4 Ultra Low Input that prepared the fractions with low cell numbers.

TCR cDNA was made by 5'RACE template switching, adding a universal primer site and UMIs. Each CDR3 protein is one row after TCRdb ran MiXCR on the 5' RACE reads. This sample yields under 400,000 distinct CDR3 sequences, of which approximately 10% are seen a single time; around 19% belongs to the top ten. The V and J genes are TRBV6-5 and TRBJ2-1, with 12 bases lining up with TRBD2. The sequences come from PBMCs, collected on the day of the first yellow fever vaccination. The sequence was obtained from a man between 18 and 29 years old who received the YFV17D yellow fever vaccine. The CDR3: CASSYSPLAGGLSEQFF. CDR3 coding DNA: TGTGCCAGCAGTTACTCTCCTCTAGCGGGGGGGCTCAGTGAGCAGTTCTTC.